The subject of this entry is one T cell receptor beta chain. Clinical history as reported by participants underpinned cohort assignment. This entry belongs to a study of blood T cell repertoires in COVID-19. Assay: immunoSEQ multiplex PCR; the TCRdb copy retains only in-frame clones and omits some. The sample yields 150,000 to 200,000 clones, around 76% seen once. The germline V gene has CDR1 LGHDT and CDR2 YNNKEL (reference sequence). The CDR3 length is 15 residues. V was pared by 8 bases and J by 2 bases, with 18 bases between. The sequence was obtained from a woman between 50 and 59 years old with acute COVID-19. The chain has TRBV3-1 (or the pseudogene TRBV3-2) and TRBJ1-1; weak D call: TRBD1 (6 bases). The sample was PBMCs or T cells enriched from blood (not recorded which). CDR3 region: CASGGAWGANTEAFF. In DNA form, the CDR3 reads TGTGCCAGCGGGGGGGCCTGGGGAGCTAACACTGAAGCTTTCTTT.